The clone carrying this T cell receptor beta chain was counted at least ten times. The study profiled TCR beta VDJ and CDR3 using genomic DNA as template. TCRdb called the reads again in MiXCR, with one record for every CDR3 protein. The sample carries 300,000 or so distinct CDR3 sequences, 45% to 70% recorded once. The length of the CDR3 is 12 residues. CDR1 is LNHDA and CDR2 is SQIVND in the germline V gene (reference sequence). The V end was cut by 1 base, the J end by 5 bases, with 3 bases between. The data belong to a study of CD8+CD57+ T cells in acquired aplastic anemia. Study background: The DNA of sorted CD4+ and CD8+ cells averaged around 3 ug.

The chain is built from TRBV19 and TRBJ1-5; unclear D gene. The sequence was obtained from a human donor with severe aplastic anemia or a healthy control (not recorded which). Sequencing input: sorted CD4+, CD8+, or CD8+CD57+ T cells (not recorded which) from PBMCs. The CDR3 DNA reads TGTGCCAGTAGTATAGGGTATCAGCCCCAGCATTTT. It encodes CASSIGYQPQHF.